These 13 T cell receptor beta chains originate from one sample sequenced in a study of shared clonotypes between healthy human individuals (dated by TCRdb to 2020 to 2021). The library was made by the immunoSEQ multiplex PCR assay. In TCRdb, the immuneACCESS table is reduced to in-frame sequences with V and J assigned. These tables do not hold every clone; where another copy was compared, an unresolved V gene accounts for under half, and the others remain unexplained. Present in this sample are 550,000 to 650,000 clones, about 96% of which were seen just once. The biggest ten clones account for approximately 0.1% of the sample. CD8 naive samples consisted of CD45RO-negative cells that were positively selected for CCR7, yielding a CD45RA+CCR7+ population without TemRA cells. The sequenced sample was naive CD8+ T cells sorted from blood. The cell subset or site label, as the study defines it: CD45RA+CCR7+. The receptors here all came from a woman in her 30s in good health.

The chain links TRBV27 to TRBJ2-7, with D unclear. The germline V gene has CDR1 MNHEY and CDR2 SMNVEV (reference sequence). This CDR3 comprises 14 residues. Trimming shortened V by 8 bases and J by 0 bases, and 14 bases separated the two germline ends. The CDR3 here is CASRTPQSSYEQYF. CDR3 DNA: TGTGCCAGCCGTACACCACAGAGCTCCTACGAGCAGTACTTC.

The chain combines TRBV4-2 with TRBJ2-5; D is uncertain. The tail of the sequence fits TRBJ2-7 better, so the J call may be wrong. The CDR3 has 13 residues. Germline-derived CDR1 and CDR2 are LGHNA and YNFKEQ. This CDR3 reads CASSPRAAYEQYF. DNA of the CDR3: TGTGCCAGCAGCCCAAGGGCAGCCTACGAGCAGTACTTC.

The V and J genes are TRBV19 and TRBJ2-7; 7 nucleotides match TRBD2. The germline CDR1 and CDR2 sequences are LNHDA and SQIVND (reference sequence). Unmatched junction bases numbered 13, after V lost 4 bases and J lost 1 base. This CDR3 comprises 17 residues. In nucleotides, the CDR3 is TGTGCCAGTAGTACCGCCGTTGGGGTAGCGGGTTCCTACGAGCAGTACTTC. This gives the protein CASSTAVGVAGSYEQYF.

The chain couples TRBV28 to TRBJ2-1; the match to TRBD2 covers 9 bases. Trimming at V came to 6 bases and at J to 0 bases, leaving 3 bases not matched to a gene. This CDR3 region has 15 residues. CDR1 MDHEN and CDR2 SYDVKM come from the germline V gene. The CDR3 region has the DNA TGTGCCAGCAGCCTTAGCGGGAGCTCCTACAATGAGCAGTTCTTC. This codes for CASSLSGSSYNEQFF.

Details on this clone: Within the sample, other DNA sequences also encode this same CDR3. V is TRBV11-2 and J is TRBJ1-1; no clear D. V gave up 5 bases and J gave up 2 bases, with 3 bases separating them. This CDR3 comprises 11 residues. Looked up from germline, CDR1 is SGHAT and CDR2 is FQNNGV. The CDR3 DNA reads TGTGCCAGCAGCCTAAACACTGAAGCTTTCTTT. Translation: CASSLNTEAFF.

The chain is built from TRBV11-2 and TRBJ1-5; D gene uncertain. Per the germline V gene, CDR1 is SGHAT and CDR2 is FQNNGV. V lost 1 base, J lost 4 bases, and 14 bases lay in between. CDR3 length: 16 residues. In DNA form, the CDR3 reads TGTGCCAGCAGCTTAGTTGCCCGGGCATCGAATCAGCCCCAGCATTTT. Protein: CASSLVARASNQPQHF.

This rearrangement joins TRBV5-8 to TRBJ2-3; weak D call: TRBD2 (6 bases). This CDR3 is built from 15 residues. CDR1 and CDR2 from the germline V gene are SGHTS and YDEGEE. V was clipped by 2 bases and J by 0 bases, with 10 bases between them. The CDR3 sequence is CASSFGTASTDTQYF. The CDR3 nucleotides read TGTGCCAGCAGCTTCGGGACTGCTAGCACAGATACGCAGTATTTT. Full variable domain (outside the CDR3, taken from reference TRBV5-8 and TRBJ2-3): EAGVTQSPTHLIKTRGQQATLRCSPISGHTSVYWYQQALGLGLQFLLWYDEGEERNRGNFPPRFSGRQFPNYSSELNVNALELEDSALYLCASSFGTASTDTQYFGPGTRLTVL.

This clone was detected once. The chain recombines TRBV4-1 with TRBJ2-7; 8 bases are a match to TRBD1. CDR1 and CDR2 from the germline V gene are MGHRA and YSYEKL. After removal of 3 bases from V and 1 base from J, the junction contained 5 bases not matched to a gene. The CDR3 contains 15 residues. This CDR3 reads CASSHPDRGSYEQYF. The CDR3 region has the DNA TGCGCCAGCAGCCACCCCGACAGGGGATCCTACGAGCAGTACTTC.

The chain's CDR3 is CASSEGRGNYNEQFF. The CDR3 DNA reads TGTGCCAGCAGCGAAGGACGGGGGAATTACAATGAGCAGTTCTTC. The chain carries TRBV5-6 and TRBJ2-1, with D maybe TRBD2 (6 bases). The germline V gene encodes CDR1 SGHDT and CDR2 YYEEEE. This CDR3 is 15 amino acids long. The V end was cut by 4 bases, the J end by 4 bases, with 15 bases between. The full variable domain, in which reference TRBV5-6 and TRBJ2-1 provide the parts outside the CDR3, is DAGVTQSPTHLIKTRGQQVTLRCSPKSGHDTVSWYQQALGQGPQFIFQYYEEEERQRGNFPDRFSGHQFPNYSSELNVNALLLGDSALYLCASSEGRGNYNEQFFGPGTRLTVL.

The rearrangement joins TRBV28 to TRBJ1-4; unclear D gene. Germline V gene data show CDR1 as MDHEN and CDR2 as SYDVKM. The CDR3 is 14 amino acids. With 6 bases removed from V and 8 bases from J, the gap between germline ends came to 16 bases. The CDR3 coding sequence is TGTGCCAGCAGCCCGGCGGAAGTCGGGGAAAAACTGTTTTTT. Its translation: CASSPAEVGEKLFF. Variable domain in full (rest from reference TRBV28 and TRBJ1-4): DVKVTQSSRYLVKRTGEKVFLECVQDMDHENMFWYRQDPGLGLRLIYFSYDVKMKEKGDIPEGYSVSREKKERFSLILESASTNQTSMYLCASSPAEVGEKLFFGSGTQLSVL.

This chain links TRBV29-1 with TRBJ2-3, with a possible D match to TRBD2 (5 bases). Germline assignment: CDR1 SQVTM and CDR2 ANQGSEA. V lost 5 bases and J 3 bases, leaving 15 bases between the germline ends. The CDR3 runs 14 residues. The CDR3, as DNA: TGCAGCGTTAAACTAGAGCATTTGACAGATACGCAGTATTTT. It codes for CSVKLEHLTDTQYF.

The rearrangement links TRBV5-1 to TRBJ2-3; D may be TRBD2 (6 bases). Per germline, CDR1 SGHRS and CDR2 YFSETQ. The V end was cut by 3 bases, the J end by 1 base, with 12 bases between. The CDR3 length is 15 residues. CDR3 in amino acids: CASSSSVTGTDTQYF. The CDR3 DNA reads as TGCGCCAGCAGCTCTAGCGTCACTGGCACAGATACGCAGTATTTT.

V gene TRBV19 combines with J gene TRBJ2-7; D is unclear. CDR1 and CDR2 from the germline V gene are LNHDA and SQIVND (reference sequence). V lost 5 bases and J 1 base, leaving 15 bases between the germline ends. The CDR3 is 15 residues long. CDR3 protein: CASSPMPYGSYEQYF. The CDR3 DNA sequence: TGTGCCAGTAGTCCGATGCCTTACGGGTCCTACGAGCAGTACTTC.